This entry describes one T cell receptor (beta chain). TCRdb re-called the 5' RACE reads; every CDR3 protein appears as one record, without DNA. The repertoire table contains roughly 160,000 distinct CDR3 sequences. This entry comes from a study of T cells expressing NK-cell markers. The CDR3 is 14 amino acids. Germline loops: CDR1 SGHVS, CDR2 FQNEAQ. The J gene is TRBJ2-5, the V gene TRBV7-8. Sample: blood T cells: a sorted CD56 or NKG2C T cell subset, CD4+ or CD8+ T cells, or bulk PBMC T cells (not recorded which). The origin of this receptor is a man aged 18-69 years in good health. The CDR3 protein is CASSSLDRQETQYF.